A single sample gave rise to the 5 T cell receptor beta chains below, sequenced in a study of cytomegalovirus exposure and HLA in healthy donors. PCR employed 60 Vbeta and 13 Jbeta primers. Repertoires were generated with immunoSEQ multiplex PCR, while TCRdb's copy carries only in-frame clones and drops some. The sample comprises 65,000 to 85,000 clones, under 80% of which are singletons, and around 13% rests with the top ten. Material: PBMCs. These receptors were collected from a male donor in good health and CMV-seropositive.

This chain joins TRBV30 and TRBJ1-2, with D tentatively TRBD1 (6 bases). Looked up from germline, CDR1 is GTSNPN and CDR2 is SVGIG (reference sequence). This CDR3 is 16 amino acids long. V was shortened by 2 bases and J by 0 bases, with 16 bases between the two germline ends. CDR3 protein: CAWSPLQGLPNYGYTF. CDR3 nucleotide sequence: TGTGCCTGGAGTCCACTACAGGGCCTTCCTAACTATGGCTACACCTTC.

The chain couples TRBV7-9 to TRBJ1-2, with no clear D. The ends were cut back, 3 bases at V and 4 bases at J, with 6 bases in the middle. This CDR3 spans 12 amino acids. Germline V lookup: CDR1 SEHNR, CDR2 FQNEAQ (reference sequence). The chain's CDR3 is CASSFQAYGYTF. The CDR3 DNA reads TGTGCCAGCAGCTTCCAGGCCTATGGCTACACCTTC.

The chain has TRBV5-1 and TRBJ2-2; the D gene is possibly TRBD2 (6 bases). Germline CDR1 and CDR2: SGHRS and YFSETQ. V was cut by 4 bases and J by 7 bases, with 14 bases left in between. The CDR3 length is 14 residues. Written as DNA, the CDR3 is TGCGCCAGCAGCCCTGAGCTAGCGATCGGGGAGCTGTTTTTT. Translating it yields CASSPELAIGELFF.

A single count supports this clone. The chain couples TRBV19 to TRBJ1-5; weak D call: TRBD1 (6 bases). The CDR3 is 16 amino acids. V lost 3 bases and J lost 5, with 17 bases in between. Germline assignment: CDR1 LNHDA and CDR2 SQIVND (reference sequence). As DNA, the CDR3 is TGTGCCAGTAGTATTTCCAACAGGGCCTTGTATCAGCCCCAGCATTTT. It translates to CASSISNRALYQPQHF.

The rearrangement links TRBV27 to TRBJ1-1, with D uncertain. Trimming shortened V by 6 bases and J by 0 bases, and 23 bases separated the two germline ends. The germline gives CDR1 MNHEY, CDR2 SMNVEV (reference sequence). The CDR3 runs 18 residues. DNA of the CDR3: TGTGCCAGCAGGATGAGCCGGAATAGCCTAAGCATGAACACTGAAGCTTTCTTT. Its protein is CASRMSRNSLSMNTEAFF.